One and the same sample provided the 28 T cell receptor beta chains below, sequenced in a study of CD8 T cells in Susac syndrome. The RNA, about 0.5 to 1 ug, was put through reverse transcription using random hexamers. One entry per CDR3 protein results from TCRdb running MiXCR on the immunoSEQ multiplex PCR reads. This table holds around 300,000 distinct CDR3 sequences, approximately 91% found once. Sequencing input: CD8+ T cells from PBMCs. The receptors were sampled from a human donor with multiple sclerosis.

This chain uses TRBV30 with TRBJ2-7; D is possibly TRBD1 (5 bases). The CDR3 totals 14 residues. Germline assignment: CDR1 GTSNPN and CDR2 SVGIG (reference sequence). V was clipped by 3 bases and J by 0 bases, with 12 bases between them. Written as DNA, the CDR3 is TGTGCCTGGAGGGACATCAAGAGCTCCTACGAGCAGTACTTC. Translated: CAWRDIKSSYEQYF.

This chain connects TRBV6-1 to TRBJ1-5; D ambiguous. Trimming took 6 bases from V and 9 from J, leaving 12 bases between them. The CDR3 loop spans 12 amino acids. Germline lookup yields CDR1 MNHNS and CDR2 SASEGT. CDR3 nucleotides: TGTGCCAGCAGCCCCAAGTGGGGGCCCCAGCATTTT. Protein sequence: CASSPKWGPQHF.

The chain is built from TRBV27 and TRBJ1-1; 9 bases line up with TRBD1. There are 16 residues in the CDR3. V was pared by 0 bases and J by 2 bases, with 4 bases of the junction left unmatched. Germline CDR1 reads MNHEY; CDR2 reads SMNVEV (reference sequence). The CDR3 loop reads CASSLSTGGGNTEAFF. CDR3 nucleotides: TGTGCCAGCAGTTTATCGACAGGGGGTGGTAACACTGAAGCTTTCTTT.

This clonotype showed up just once. V usage is TRBV7-2 and J usage is TRBJ2-1; the D gene is possibly TRBD1 (6 bases). Germline V gene data show CDR1 as SGHTA and CDR2 as FQGNSA. V lost 5 bases and J lost 4, with 15 bases in between. The length of the CDR3 is 15 residues. CDR3 loop: CASSTTGTTYNEQFF. The CDR3 DNA reads as TGTGCCAGCAGCACGACCGGGACAACTTACAATGAGCAGTTCTTC. The variable domain in full, with the rest retrieved from reference TRBV7-2 and TRBJ2-1, is GAGVSQSPSNKVTEKGKDVELRCDPISGHTALYWYRQSLGQGLEFLIYFQGNSAPDKSGLPSDRFSAERTGGSVSTLTIQRTQQEDSAVYLCASSTTGTTYNEQFFGPGTRLTVL.

This clonotype has more than one count but fewer than ten. The chain has TRBV6-1 and TRBJ2-1, with TRBD1 identical over 7 bases. The CDR3 runs 13 residues. With V trimmed by 3 bases and J by 6 bases, 2 bases remained unmatched. The germline CDR1 and CDR2 sequences are MNHNS and SASEGT. CDR3 sequence reads: CASSDPGGNEQFF. The CDR3 region has the DNA TGTGCCAGCAGTGACCCAGGGGGCAATGAGCAGTTCTTC.

The chain has TRBV7-8 and TRBJ2-1; TRBD2 aligns across 8 bases. This CDR3 comprises 15 residues. Germline CDR1 and CDR2: SGHVS and FQNEAQ. J gave up 5 bases and V 5 bases, and 8 bases lay outside the gene matches. CDR3 nucleotides: TGTGCCAGCAGCCCTCAAGCGGGGGTAGACAATGAGCAGTTCTTC. It specifies CASSPQAGVDNEQFF.

This rearrangement joins TRBV20-1 to TRBJ2-7; 7 nucleotides agree with TRBD2. The CDR3 runs 13 residues. V lost 3 bases to trimming and J lost 5 bases; unmatched junction nucleotides: 7. Germline CDR1 DFQATT, CDR2 SNEGSKA (reference sequence). The CDR3 sequence: CSARGDYPHEQYF. The CDR3 nucleotides read TGCAGTGCTAGGGGGGACTACCCTCACGAGCAGTACTTC.

The rearrangement uses TRBV27 and TRBJ2-5, with D perhaps matching TRBD1 (6 bases). Germline V gene lookup returns CDR1 MNHEY and CDR2 SMNVEV (reference sequence). V was clipped by 5 bases and J by 1 base, with 20 bases between them. The CDR3 loop spans 17 amino acids. The CDR3 reads CASSATGTTLFQETQYF. The CDR3 coding sequence is TGTGCCAGCAGTGCTACCGGGACAACACTATTCCAAGAGACCCAGTACTTC.

The CDR3 region has the DNA TGTGCCAGCAGTCCCGGGACAGGGGGTACGACCCAGTACTTC. As protein: CASSPGTGGTTQYF. The V gene is TRBV27, the J gene TRBJ2-5, with 11 bases matching TRBD1. This CDR3 contains 14 residues. V trimming: 5 bases; J trimming: 7 bases; junction bases outside the gene matches: 6. Germline V gene sequence: CDR1 MNHEY, CDR2 SMNVEV (reference sequence).

V and J are TRBV5-1 and TRBJ2-7; 7 bases line up with TRBD1. This CDR3 region has 14 residues. J gave up 2 bases and V 3 bases, and 5 bases lay outside the gene matches. Germline CDR1 SGHRS, CDR2 YFSETQ. The CDR3 DNA sequence: TGCGCCAGCAGCTCGGCGACAGGGACCTACGAGCAGTACTTC. Translated, it gives CASSSATGTYEQYF.

The chain combines TRBV12-5 with TRBJ2-3; D is unresolved. CDR1 and CDR2 (germline): LGHNT, FRNRAP. V was trimmed by 1 base and J by 10 bases, leaving 15 bases between them. The CDR3 is 14 amino acids. The CDR3 reads CASGLGTDSIAQYF. In DNA form, the CDR3 reads TGTGCTAGTGGTTTGGGGACCGACTCAATTGCGCAGTATTTT.

The rearrangement links TRBV29-1 to TRBJ2-3; a weak D match, TRBD2 (6 bases). The CDR3 is 17 amino acids. Germline V gene lookup returns CDR1 SQVTM and CDR2 ANQGSEA. V was shortened by 0 bases and J by 6 bases, with 22 bases between the two germline ends. The CDR3, as DNA: TGCAGCGTTGAAGAAGATTGGGGCGGGATGACGAAGGATACGCAGTATTTT. Its protein is CSVEEDWGGMTKDTQYF.

V usage is TRBV13 and J usage is TRBJ2-3; unclear D gene. Trimming cost V 0 bases and J 0 bases, with 7 bases left between them. CDR1 is PRHDT, CDR2 FYEKMQ, per germline (reference sequence). The CDR3 spans 15 residues. The CDR3 loop is CASSLGIGSTDTQYF. The CDR3 bases are TGTGCCAGCAGCTTAGGAATAGGGAGCACAGATACGCAGTATTTT.

The chain uses TRBV9 and TRBJ2-5; no firm D call. This CDR3 spans 13 amino acids. The germline V gene encodes CDR1 SGDLS and CDR2 YYNGEE. V lost 0 bases and J lost 13, with 16 bases in between. The CDR3 reads CASSVGAGDERYF. CDR3 in DNA: TGTGCCAGCAGCGTAGGGGCAGGTGACGAGCGGTACTTC.

The rearrangement uses TRBV4-3 and TRBJ2-3, with 8 bases identical to TRBD2. V lost 0 bases to trimming and J lost 4 bases; unmatched junction nucleotides: 6. CDR1 is LGHNA and CDR2 is YSLEER in the germline V gene. The CDR3 extends over 16 amino acids. CDR3 amino acids: CASSQELAEGSDTQYF. DNA of the CDR3: TGCGCCAGCAGCCAAGAACTAGCGGAGGGGTCAGATACGCAGTATTTT.

The genes are TRBV6-6 and TRBJ2-5; 7 bases are shared with TRBD2. The germline V gene has CDR1 MNHNY and CDR2 SVGAGI (reference sequence). The CDR3 extends over 13 amino acids. With 5 bases clipped from V and 5 bases from J, the junction kept 5 bases outside the gene matches. The CDR3 DNA is TGTGCCAGCAGTATGGGACTAATCGAGACCCAGTACTTC. It translates to CASSMGLIETQYF.

The rearrangement links TRBV12-3 or TRBV12-4 to TRBJ1-1, with D possibly being TRBD1 (6 bases). The CDR3 length is 14 residues. Deletions cut 7 bases from V and 8 bases from J, with 20 bases between. The CDR3, as DNA: TGTGCCAGCATCCCCCTTACAGGGAGCGGAGAAGCTTTCTTT. This sequence encodes CASIPLTGSGEAFF.

V gene TRBV24-1 combines with J gene TRBJ2-4; 10 bases agree with TRBD1. V was pared by 7 bases and J by 0 bases, with 8 bases of the junction left unmatched. The CDR3 covers 17 residues. Germline CDR1 reads KGHDR; CDR2 reads SFDVKD. CDR3 DNA: TGTGCCACCAGCCCGGGACAGGGGTATCTAGCCAAAAACATTCAGTACTTC. The encoded protein is CATSPGQGYLAKNIQYF.

In this sample, this clonotype turned up once. V gene TRBV9 combines with J gene TRBJ2-1, with 9 bases lining up with TRBD2. The ends lost 1 base at V and 8 bases at J; junction bases unmatched: 13. The CDR3 runs to 17 residues. CDR1 is SGDLS and CDR2 is YYNGEE in the germline V gene. DNA for the CDR3: TGTGCCAGCAGCGTAACGATAATGGGACTAGCTACCTATGAGCAGTTCTTC. The encoded protein is CASSVTIMGLATYEQFF.

This clonotype was seen a few times. V usage is TRBV28 and J usage is TRBJ1-6, with a weak D call TRBD1 (5 bases). This CDR3 spans 14 amino acids. Trimming left V 5 bases short and J 4 bases short, with 9 bases between. Germline CDR1 reads MDHEN; CDR2 reads SYDVKM. The CDR3 spells CASSGGGYNSPLHF. CDR3 DNA sequence: TGTGCCAGCAGTGGGGGAGGGTATAATTCACCCCTCCACTTT.

The V and J genes are TRBV2 and TRBJ1-5; D not resolved. Trimming shortened V by 3 bases and J by 4 bases, and 13 bases separated the two germline ends. The germline CDR1 and CDR2 sequences are SNHLY and FYNNEI. This CDR3 spans 15 amino acids. CDR3 in amino acids: CASSDAGLVNQPQHF. In DNA, the CDR3 is TGTGCCAGCAGTGACGCAGGACTGGTTAATCAGCCCCAGCATTTT.

The chain carries TRBV7-9 and TRBJ1-1, with D hard to call. CDR3 length: 12 amino acids. Germline CDR1 SEHNR, CDR2 FQNEAQ (reference sequence). V was cut by 2 bases and J by 11 bases, with 12 bases left in between. DNA of the CDR3: TGTGCCAGCAGCTTATTGGTCCTGGGGGCTTTCTTT. Translated, it gives CASSLLVLGAFF.

The chain joins TRBV28 to TRBJ1-5; perhaps TRBD1 as D (5 bases). Trimming pared 7 bases from V and 7 bases from J, leaving 23 bases between. Germline CDR1 is MDHEN and CDR2 is SYDVKM. The CDR3 spans 16 residues. The CDR3 coding sequence is TGTGCCAGCAATCCTCGCGAGGGGAGTGAGGTCCAGCCCCAGCATTTT. Amino acids: CASNPREGSEVQPQHF.

V is TRBV12-3 or TRBV12-4 and J is TRBJ2-4, with D tentatively TRBD2 (6 bases). The CDR3 is 12 residues long. V was pared by 7 bases and J by 8 bases, with 12 bases between. The CDR3 loop is CASTRGWDIQYF. DNA of the CDR3: TGTGCCAGCACCCGGGGGTGGGACATTCAGTACTTC.

The chain couples TRBV4-1 to TRBJ2-7; TRBD2 might be the D (6 bases). The germline CDR1 and CDR2 sequences are MGHRA and YSYEKL. The CDR3 is made up of 14 amino acids. V gave up 4 bases and J gave up 6 bases, with 16 bases separating them. The CDR3 DNA follows: TGCGCCAGCAGCCCAAAAGTCAGGGACTTCGAGCAGTACTTC. This codes for CASSPKVRDFEQYF.

The rearrangement uses TRBV5-6 and TRBJ2-7; D is perhaps TRBD2 (7 bases). The CDR3 has 15 residues. Germline CDR1 reads SGHDT; CDR2 reads YYEEEE. Trimming left V 8 bases short and J 2 bases short, with 20 bases between. DNA for the CDR3: TGTGCCAGTAGCGAGGGGGACTACCCCGCCTACGAGCAGTACTTC. Its protein product is CASSEGDYPAYEQYF.

This clonotype has only a few counts. V usage is TRBV5-4 and J usage is TRBJ1-2; D is ambiguous. Looked up from germline, CDR1 is SGHNT and CDR2 is YYREEE (reference sequence). Trimming pared 0 bases from V and 6 bases from J, leaving 15 bases between. This CDR3 spans 15 amino acids. Written as DNA, the CDR3 is TGTGCCAGCAGCTTGGCCAGGACGGGGTGGCATGGCTACACCTTC. Translated: CASSLARTGWHGYTF.

The V gene is TRBV6-5, the J gene TRBJ2-3, with 9 bases identical to TRBD2. CDR3 length: 18 residues. V gave up 0 bases and J gave up 2 bases; unmatched junction bases: 9. CDR1 is MNHEY, CDR2 SVGAGI, per germline. CDR3 loop: CASSYSSRSGGTTDTQYF. The CDR3 region has the DNA TGTGCCAGCAGTTACTCGTCCCGTAGCGGGGGTACCACAGATACGCAGTATTTT.